The source of this T cell receptor (beta chain) is a study of blood T cell repertoires in COVID-19. Study summary: There were acute and convalescent COVID-19 samples, and they came from the United States, Italy and Spain.

Some clones are missing from TCRdb's copy, which holds only in-frame ones; the method was immunoSEQ multiplex PCR. The table has around 200,000 clones, 80% to 90% seen once. Per germline, CDR1 KGHSH and CDR2 LQKENI. Unmatched junction bases numbered 1, after V lost 0 bases and J lost 2 bases. The CDR3 runs to 16 residues. The rearrangement uses TRBV18 and TRBJ2-7; 13 bases are shared with TRBD2. The sequencing input was peripheral blood. This TCR was sampled from a man between 60 and 75 years old who had recovered from COVID-19. This CDR3 is CASSPPGLAGAYEQYF. The CDR3 DNA follows: TGTGCCAGCTCACCACCCGGACTAGCGGGGGCCTACGAGCAGTACTTC. The full variable domain, with the rest looked up from reference TRBV18 and TRBJ2-7, is NAGVMQNPRHLVRRRGQEARLRCSPMKGHSHVYWYRQLPEEGLKFMVYLQKENIIDESGMPKERFSAEFPKEGPSILRIQQVVRGDSAAYFCASSPPGLAGAYEQYFGPGTRLTVT.